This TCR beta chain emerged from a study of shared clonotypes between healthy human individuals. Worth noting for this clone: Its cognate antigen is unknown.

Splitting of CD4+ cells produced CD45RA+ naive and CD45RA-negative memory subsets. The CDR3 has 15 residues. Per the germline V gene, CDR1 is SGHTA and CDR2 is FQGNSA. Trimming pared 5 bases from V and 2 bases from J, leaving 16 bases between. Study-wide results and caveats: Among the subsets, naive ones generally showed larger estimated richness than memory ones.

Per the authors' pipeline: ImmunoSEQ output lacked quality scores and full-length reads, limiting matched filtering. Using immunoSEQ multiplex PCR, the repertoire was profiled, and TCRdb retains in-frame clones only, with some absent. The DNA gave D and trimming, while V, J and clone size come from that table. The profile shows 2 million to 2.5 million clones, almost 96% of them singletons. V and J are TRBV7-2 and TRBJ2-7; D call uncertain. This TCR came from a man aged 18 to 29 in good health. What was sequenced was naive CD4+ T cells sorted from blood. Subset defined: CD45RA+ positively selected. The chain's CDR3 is CASSTTNYRTYEQYF. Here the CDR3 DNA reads TGTGCCAGCAGCACAACTAACTATAGAACCTACGAGCAGTACTTC. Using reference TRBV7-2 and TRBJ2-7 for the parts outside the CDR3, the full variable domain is GAGVSQSPSNKVTEKGKDVELRCDPISGHTALYWYRQSLGQGLEFLIYFQGNSAPDKSGLPSDRFSAERTGGSVSTLTIQRTQQEDSAVYLCASSTTNYRTYEQYFGPGTRLTVT.